The clone carrying this T cell receptor (beta chain) was detected only once. These data come from a study of cytomegalovirus exposure and HLA in healthy donors. V dropped 3 bases and J dropped 1; count of bases not matched to a gene: 6. This CDR3 contains 16 residues. Germline V lookup: CDR1 SGHTA, CDR2 FQGTGA. Generated by immunoSEQ multiplex PCR, the TCRdb table keeps only in-frame clones and is missing some. The table records 140,000 to 150,000 clones, roughly 92% of them present only once. The material sequenced was PBMCs. The rearrangement links TRBV7-3 to TRBJ2-3; TRBD2 matches at 8 bases. The receptor was derived from a man aged 18 to 30 in good health and CMV-seronegative. DNA for the CDR3: TGTGCCAGCAGCTTCCGGGGGGGCCCCCGCACAGATACGCAGTATTTT. Translation: CASSFRGGPRTDTQYF.